This TCR beta chain was captured by sequencing in a study of blood T cell repertoires in COVID-19. Looking at the study overall: The United States, Italy and Spain provided the acute and convalescent COVID-19 samples.

Trimming took 3 bases from V and 6 from J, leaving 8 bases between them. This CDR3 contains 13 residues. Germline V gives CDR1 SEHNR, CDR2 FQNEAQ (reference sequence). Original data processing: Estimates of nucleated cell counts were drawn from the amplification of reference gene primers. Assay: immunoSEQ multiplex PCR; the TCRdb copy retains only in-frame clones and omits some. V, J and clone size derive from that table, while D and trimming were established from the DNA sequence. The data show 80,000 to 90,000 clones, about 83% seen once. Sample: peripheral blood. This TCR derives from a woman aged 70-85 years with acute or convalescent COVID-19. The chain links TRBV7-9 to TRBJ1-4; maybe TRBD1 (6 bases). The CDR3 DNA is TGTGCCAGCAGCTTCAGGGGTTATGAAAAACTGTTTTTT. It is translated as CASSFRGYEKLFF.